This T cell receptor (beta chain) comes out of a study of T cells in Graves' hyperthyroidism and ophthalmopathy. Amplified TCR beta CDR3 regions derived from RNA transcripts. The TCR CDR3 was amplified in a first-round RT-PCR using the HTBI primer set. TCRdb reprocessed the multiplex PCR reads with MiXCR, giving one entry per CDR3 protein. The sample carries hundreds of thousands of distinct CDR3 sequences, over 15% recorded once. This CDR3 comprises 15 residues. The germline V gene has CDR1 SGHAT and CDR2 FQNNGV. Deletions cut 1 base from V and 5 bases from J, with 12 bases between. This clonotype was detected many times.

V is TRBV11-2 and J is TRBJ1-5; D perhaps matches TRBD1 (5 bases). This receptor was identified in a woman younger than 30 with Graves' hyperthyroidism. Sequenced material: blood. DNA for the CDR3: TGTGCCAGCAGCTTAGGTGACAGCTCATATCAGCCCCAGCATTTT. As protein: CASSLGDSSYQPQHF.